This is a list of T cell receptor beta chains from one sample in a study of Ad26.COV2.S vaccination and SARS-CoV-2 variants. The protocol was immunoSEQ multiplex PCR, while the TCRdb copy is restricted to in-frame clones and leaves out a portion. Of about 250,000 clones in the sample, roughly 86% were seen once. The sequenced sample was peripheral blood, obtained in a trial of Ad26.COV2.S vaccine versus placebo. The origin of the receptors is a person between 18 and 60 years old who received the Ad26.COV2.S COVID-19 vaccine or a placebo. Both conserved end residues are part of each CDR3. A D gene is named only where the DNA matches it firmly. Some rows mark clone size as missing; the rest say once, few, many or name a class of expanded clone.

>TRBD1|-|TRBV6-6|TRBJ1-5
CASRPRDSFNQPQHF
TGTGCCAGCAGACCCCGGGACAGTTTCAATCAGCCCCAGCATTTT
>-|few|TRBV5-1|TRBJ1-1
CASSLGVNTEAFF
TGCGCCAGCAGCTTAGGGGTTAACACTGAAGCTTTCTTT
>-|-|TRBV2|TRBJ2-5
CANKYQETQYF
TGTGCCAACAAGTACCAAGAGACCCAGTACTTC
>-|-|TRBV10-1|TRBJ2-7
CASSEVRGEQYF
TGCGCCAGCAGTGAGGTCCGTGGGGAGCAGTACTTC
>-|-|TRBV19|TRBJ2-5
CASKGRWGQETQYF
TGTGCCAGTAAGGGGAGGTGGGGTCAAGAGACCCAGTACTTC
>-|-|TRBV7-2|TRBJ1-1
CASSLFGGNTEAFF
TGTGCCAGCAGCTTATTCGGGGGTAACACTGAAGCTTTCTTT
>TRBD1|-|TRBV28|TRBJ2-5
CASSSDRVGETQYF
TGTGCCAGCAGTTCGGACAGGGTAGGGGAGACCCAGTACTTC
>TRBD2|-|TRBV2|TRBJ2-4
CASTSGERGLYF
TGTGCCAGCACGAGCGGAGAGCGGGGGTTGTACTTC
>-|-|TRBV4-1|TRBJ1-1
CASSQGHAFWGNTEAFF
TGCGCCAGCAGCCAGGGCCACGCGTTCTGGGGGAACACTGAAGCTTTCTTT
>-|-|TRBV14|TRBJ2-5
CASSPGLKETQYF
TGTGCCAGCAGCCCGGGACTTAAGGAGACCCAGTACTTC
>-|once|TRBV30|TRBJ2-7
CAWTNRQAYEQYF
TGTGCCTGGACCAACCGACAGGCCTACGAGCAGTACTTC
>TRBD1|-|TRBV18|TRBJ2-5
CASSRNPGQGEETQYF
TGTGCCAGCTCACGGAATCCGGGACAGGGCGAAGAGACCCAGTACTTC
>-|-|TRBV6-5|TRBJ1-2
CASRTEDYGYTF
TGTGCCAGCAGAACAGAGGACTATGGCTACACCTTC
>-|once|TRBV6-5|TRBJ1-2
CASISGGNYGYTF
TGTGCCAGCATCTCAGGAGGCAACTATGGCTACACCTTC
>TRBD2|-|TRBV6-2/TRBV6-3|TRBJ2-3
CASSPAPSGITDTQYF
TGTGCCAGCAGCCCGGCTCCTAGCGGGATCACAGATACGCAGTATTTT
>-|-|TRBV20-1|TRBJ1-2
CSANGYTF
TGCAGTGCTAATGGCTACACCTTC
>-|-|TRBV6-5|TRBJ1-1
CASRLDLNTEAFF
TGTGCCAGCAGGTTAGATCTGAACACTGAAGCTTTCTTT
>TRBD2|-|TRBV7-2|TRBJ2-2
CASSTRTSGNTGELFF
TGTGCCAGCAGCACCAGGACTAGCGGGAACACCGGGGAGCTGTTTTTT
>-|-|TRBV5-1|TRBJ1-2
CASSFSETDYTF
TGCGCCAGCAGCTTTTCCGAGACAGACTACACCTTC
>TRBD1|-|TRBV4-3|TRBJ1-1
CASSPPGQDKAFF
TGCGCCAGCAGCCCCCCGGGACAGGACAAAGCTTTCTTT
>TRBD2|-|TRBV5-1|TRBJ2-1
CASSFRPSGEVLHEQFF
TGCGCCAGCAGCTTTCGGCCTAGCGGGGAGGTCTTGCATGAGCAGTTCTTC
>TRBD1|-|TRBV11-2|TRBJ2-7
CASRLSRDSRYEQYF
TGTGCCAGCAGGTTAAGCCGGGACAGTCGGTACGAGCAGTACTTC
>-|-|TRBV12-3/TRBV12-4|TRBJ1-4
CASRRTGNEKLFF
TGTGCCAGCAGGCGGACGGGTAATGAAAAACTGTTTTTT
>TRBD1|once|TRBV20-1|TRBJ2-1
CSAETGHEQFF
TGCAGTGCAGAGACAGGGCATGAGCAGTTCTTC
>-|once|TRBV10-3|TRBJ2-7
CAISAGGDEQYF
TGTGCCATCAGTGCAGGAGGGGACGAGCAGTACTTC
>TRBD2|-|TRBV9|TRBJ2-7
CASSVGPGGASEQYF
TGTGCCAGCAGCGTGGGCCCCGGGGGGGCGAGCGAGCAGTACTTC
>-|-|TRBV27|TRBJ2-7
CASSLSHQYEQYF
TGTGCCAGCAGTTTATCCCATCAGTACGAGCAGTACTTC
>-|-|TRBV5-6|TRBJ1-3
CASSLAGALSGNTIYF
TGTGCCAGCAGCTTGGCGGGGGCGCTAAGTGGAAACACCATATATTTT
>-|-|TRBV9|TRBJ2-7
CASSTGGFPYEQYF
TGTGCCAGCAGCACTGGGGGTTTCCCCTACGAGCAGTACTTC
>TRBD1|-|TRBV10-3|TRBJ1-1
CAISPGTGTGGNTEAFF
TGTGCCATCAGTCCCGGGACAGGGACGGGGGGGAACACTGAAGCTTTCTTT
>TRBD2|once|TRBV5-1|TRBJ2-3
CASRVGQRGTDTQYF
TGCGCCAGCAGGGTGGGGCAGCGGGGGACAGATACGCAGTATTTT
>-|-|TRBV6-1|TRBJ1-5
CASSEANQVQPQHF
TGTGCCAGCAGTGAAGCTAACCAAGTTCAGCCCCAGCATTTT
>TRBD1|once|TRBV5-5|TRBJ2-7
CASSPAFRTGGYEQYF
TGTGCCAGCAGCCCGGCCTTTCGGACAGGGGGCTACGAGCAGTACTTC
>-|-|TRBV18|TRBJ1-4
CASSPTTTNEKLFF
TGTGCCAGCTCACCGACAACAACTAATGAAAAACTGTTTTTT
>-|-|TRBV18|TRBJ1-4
CASSPRGGNGEKLFF
TGTGCCAGCTCACCGAGAGGGGGGAACGGTGAAAAACTGTTTTTT
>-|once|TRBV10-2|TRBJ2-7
CASSELAHFSYEQYF
TGCGCCAGCAGTGAGCTAGCCCATTTCTCCTACGAGCAGTACTTC
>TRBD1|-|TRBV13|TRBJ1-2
CASSPGQGFFTF
TGTGCCAGCAGCCCCGGACAGGGGTTTTTCACCTTC
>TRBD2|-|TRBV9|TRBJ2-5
CASSAGTSGGQETQYF
TGTGCCAGCAGCGCCGGGACTAGCGGGGGACAAGAGACCCAGTACTTC
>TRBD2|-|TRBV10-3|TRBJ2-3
CAISGSGRASDTQYF
TGTGCCATCAGTGGGAGCGGGAGGGCCTCAGATACGCAGTATTTT
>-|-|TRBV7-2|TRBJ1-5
CASSLTGTSNQPQHF
TGTGCCAGCAGCTTAACAGGGACGAGCAATCAGCCCCAGCATTTT
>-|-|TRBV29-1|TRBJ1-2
CSVEAAAGTYYGYTF
TGCAGCGTTGAAGCGGCCGCAGGGACGTACTATGGCTACACCTTC
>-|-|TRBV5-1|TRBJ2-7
CASSQARESDEQYF
TGCGCCAGCAGCCAGGCCCGGGAGAGCGACGAGCAGTACTTC